Following are 20 T cell receptor beta chains from one sample sequenced in a study of technical replicates of blood from a few donors. Libraries were prepared by immunoSEQ multiplex PCR; TCRdb keeps only in-frame clonotypes and omits some of them. The table includes roughly 70,000 clones, over 85% detected once. The sample consisted of T cells isolated from PBMCs. The receptors shown here come from a human donor in good health.

This sequence joins TRBV9 and TRBJ2-3; D may be TRBD2 (5 bases). Germline assignment: CDR1 SGDLS and CDR2 YYNGEE. The CDR3 loop spans 15 amino acids. The V gene lost 0 bases and the J gene lost 2 bases, with 10 bases spanning the gap. The CDR3 region has the DNA TGTGCCAGCAGCGTAGAACCTAGCCCCACAGATACGCAGTATTTT. It is translated as CASSVEPSPTDTQYF.

This sequence joins TRBV6-5 and TRBJ1-2; 10 positions match TRBD1. The germline V gene has CDR1 MNHEY and CDR2 SVGAGI. V lost 7 bases, J lost 2 bases, and 4 bases stayed unmatched. The CDR3 has 14 amino acids. CDR3 residues: CASIGQGGNYGYTF. The CDR3 DNA reads TGTGCCAGCATCGGACAGGGGGGGAACTATGGCTACACCTTC.

The J gene is TRBJ2-3, the V gene TRBV5-1; 8 positions agree with TRBD2. The V gene's germline CDR1 is SGHRS and CDR2 YFSETQ. V was clipped by 4 bases and J by 0 bases; unmatched bases: 4. The CDR3 covers 15 residues. The CDR3 DNA follows: TGCGCCAGCAGCCTTAGCGGGACGAGCACAGATACGCAGTATTTT. Amino acids: CASSLSGTSTDTQYF.

V and J are TRBV27 and TRBJ2-1; TRBD2 matches 11 bases. The CDR3 is 13 amino acids. Germline V lookup: CDR1 MNHEY, CDR2 SMNVEV (reference sequence). Trimming removed 0 bases from V and 15 bases from J; junction bases left unmatched: 4. CDR3 loop: CASSLSASGRRFF. The CDR3 nucleotides are TGTGCCAGCAGTTTATCGGCTAGCGGGAGGCGGTTCTTC.

The chain employs TRBV19 and TRBJ2-5; D might be TRBD2 (7 bases). The germline V and J ends were trimmed by 5 bases and 5 bases, with 12 bases remaining between them. The CDR3 runs to 13 residues. CDR1 is LNHDA, CDR2 SQIVND, per germline (reference sequence). The CDR3 DNA follows: TGTGCCAGTAGTCAACAGGGAGGGGAGACCCAGTACTTC. Its protein is CASSQQGGETQYF.

J is TRBJ2-1 and V is TRBV18; 10 nucleotides line up with TRBD1. The CDR3 covers 16 residues. The V segment lost 4 bases and the J segment 5 bases; nucleotides outside the gene matches: 8. CDR1 is KGHSH, CDR2 LQKENI, per germline. As DNA, the CDR3 is TGTGCCAGCTCACTTGGACAGGGGGAGGGGAACAATGAGCAGTTCTTC. Translated: CASSLGQGEGNNEQFF.

The chain combines TRBV5-6 with TRBJ1-1; D possibly corresponds to TRBD1 (5 bases). This CDR3 spans 15 amino acids. With 4 bases removed from V and 7 bases from J, the gap between germline ends came to 20 bases. Germline lookup yields CDR1 SGHDT and CDR2 YYEEEE. The CDR3 sequence is CASSLVLGPVGEAFF. DNA for the CDR3: TGTGCCAGCAGCCTGGTTTTGGGGCCCGTAGGTGAAGCTTTCTTT.

The chain's CDR3 is CATSRHASGTGDEQYF. Here the CDR3 DNA reads TGTGCCACCAGCAGACATGCTTCCGGGACAGGGGACGAGCAGTACTTC. The chain carries TRBV15 and TRBJ2-7; 10 nucleotides match TRBD1. CDR1 LNHNV and CDR2 YYDKDF come from the germline V gene (reference sequence). CDR3 size: 16 residues. J gave up 5 bases and V 2 bases, and 9 bases lay outside the gene matches.

This chain joins TRBV7-2 and TRBJ1-2; tentative D call: TRBD1 (6 bases). Germline assignment: CDR1 SGHTA and CDR2 FQGNSA. V was trimmed by 11 bases and J by 1 base, leaving 11 bases between them. This CDR3 comprises 12 residues. The CDR3 loop is CAVQGYNYGYTF. The CDR3 nucleotides are TGTGCCGTCCAGGGGTATAACTATGGCTACACCTTC.

This sequence joins TRBV19 and TRBJ2-1; 10 bases fit TRBD1. CDR1 LNHDA and CDR2 SQIVND come from the germline V gene (reference sequence). The CDR3 is made up of 16 amino acids. Trimming cost V 3 bases and J 7 bases; bases outside gene matches: 9. The CDR3 DNA is TGTGCCAGTAGTATCCTCCGGGGACAGGGGCTAAATGAGCAGTTCTTC. This translates into CASSILRGQGLNEQFF.

V usage is TRBV19 and J usage is TRBJ2-7; D is possibly TRBD2 (6 bases). The germline V gene encodes CDR1 LNHDA and CDR2 SQIVND (reference sequence). CDR3 length: 13 residues. V gave up 4 bases and J gave up 5 bases, with 12 bases separating them. The CDR3 nucleotides read TGTGCCAGTAGTACAGGGAGGTTGGACGAGCAGTACTTC. Translated, it gives CASSTGRLDEQYF.

The J gene is TRBJ2-7, the V gene TRBV6-1; 7 nucleotides align to TRBD2. Per germline, CDR1 MNHNS and CDR2 SASEGT. This CDR3 spans 13 amino acids. The V and J ends lost 9 bases and 3 bases, in that order; junction bases with no gene match: 8. The CDR3 DNA reads TGTGCCAGTTTGGGGGGGAGGGTCTACGAGCAGTACTTC. It specifies CASLGGRVYEQYF.

Points on this clone: A read error may account for a junction end that differs from germline. This sequence joins TRBV7-8 and TRBJ2-2, with D possibly being TRBD1 (5 bases). From germline, CDR1 is SGHVS and CDR2 FQNEAQ. CDR3 size: 16 residues. CDR3: CASSFALRQNAGELFF. In nucleotides, the CDR3 is TGTGCCAGCAGCTTTGCTCTGAGACAGAACGCCGGGGAGCTGTTTTTT.

This sequence joins TRBV19 and TRBJ1-3; unclear D gene. The CDR3 runs to 14 residues. Trimming stripped 4 bases from V and 0 bases from J, with 7 bases between. CDR1 and CDR2 (germline): LNHDA, SQIVND (reference sequence). Here the CDR3 DNA reads TGTGCCAGTAGTAGGGCGTCCTCTGGAAACACCATATATTTT. Encoded protein: CASSRASSGNTIYF.

This sequence joins TRBV2 and TRBJ2-7; no firm D call. The germline V gene encodes CDR1 SNHLY and CDR2 FYNNEI. The CDR3 runs to 14 residues. V was pared by 2 bases and J by 4 bases, with 12 bases between. CDR3 sequence: CASSEPGQSYEQYF. In DNA, the CDR3 is TGTGCCAGCAGTGAACCTGGGCAGTCTTACGAGCAGTACTTC.

This rearrangement joins TRBV4-1 to TRBJ1-4; D ambiguous. Trimming took off 1 base at V and 5 bases at J, with 11 bases between the two ends. The CDR3 extends over 15 amino acids. Germline V gene lookup returns CDR1 MGHRA and CDR2 YSYEKL. The CDR3 region is CASSQVQFKNEKLFF. In DNA form, the CDR3 reads TGCGCCAGCAGCCAAGTTCAGTTCAAAAATGAAAAACTGTTTTTT.

The chain joins TRBV7-2 to TRBJ1-1; D is undetermined. Germline V gene sequence: CDR1 SGHTA, CDR2 FQGNSA. Trimming removed 3 bases at V and 0 bases at J, with 8 bases between. The CDR3 is 14 residues long. This CDR3 reads CASSFGEVNTEAFF. The CDR3 region has the DNA TGTGCCAGCAGCTTCGGGGAGGTGAACACTGAAGCTTTCTTT.

The chain links TRBV5-4 to TRBJ2-7, with a possible D match to TRBD2 (6 bases). This CDR3 is 13 amino acids long. The V end lost 2 bases, the J end lost 6 bases, and 12 bases lay between the germline ends. Germline V gene sequence: CDR1 SGHNT, CDR2 YYREEE (reference sequence). The CDR3 reads CASSFTSIGEQYF. CDR3 nucleotides: TGTGCCAGCAGCTTTACTAGCATCGGCGAGCAGTACTTC.

This chain joins TRBV15 and TRBJ2-4, with 9 bases aligning to TRBD1. V lost 4 bases and J lost 2; bases outside the gene matches: 6. The germline CDR1 and CDR2 sequences are LNHNV and YYDKDF (reference sequence). The CDR3 consists of 16 residues. The CDR3 here is CATSILTGGSKNIQYF. The DNA for the CDR3 is TGTGCCACCAGCATATTGACAGGGGGATCCAAAAACATTCAGTACTTC. Based on the CDR3 plus reference TRBV15 and TRBJ2-4, the full variable domain is DAMVIQNPRYQVTQFGKPVTLSCSQTLNHNVMYWYQQKSSQAPKLLFHYYDKDFNNEADTPDNFQSRRPNTSFCFLDIRSPGLGDTAMYLCATSILTGGSKNIQYFGAGTRLSVL.

The chain joins TRBV25-1 to TRBJ2-1; D possibly corresponds to TRBD2 (6 bases). The CDR3 spans 14 residues. Germline V gene lookup returns CDR1 MGHDK and CDR2 SYGVNS. V lost 0 bases to trimming and J lost 6 bases, with 9 bases between them. The CDR3: CASSEYGSGNEQFF. Here the CDR3 DNA reads TGTGCCAGCAGTGAATACGGGAGCGGCAATGAGCAGTTCTTC.